This entry lists 21 T cell receptor beta chains sequenced from one sample in a study of early stage breast cancer tumors. Using immunoSEQ multiplex PCR, the repertoire was profiled, and TCRdb retains in-frame clones only, with some absent. The table has under 2,000 clones, approximately 62% seen once; the top ten hold more than 8%. The material sequenced was normal breast tissue next to the tumor. The receptors originated from a person in their 40s with breast cancer.

This clone was found once. The chain joins TRBV5-6 to TRBJ1-1; D remains unclear. The germline CDR1 and CDR2 sequences are SGHDT and YYEEEE. V lost 0 bases and J 1 base, leaving 10 bases between the germline ends. The CDR3 has 15 amino acids. CDR3 residues: CASSLGSQPNTEAFF. For the CDR3, the DNA is TGTGCCAGCAGCTTGGGGAGCCAACCGAACACTGAAGCTTTCTTT.

CDR3 amino acids: CASSQAGTGAYEQYF. CDR3 DNA: TGCGCCAGCAGCCAAGCCGGGACTGGAGCCTACGAGCAGTACTTC. V usage is TRBV4-1 and J usage is TRBJ2-7; D might be TRBD2 (6 bases). Germline CDR1 is MGHRA and CDR2 is YSYEKL. The CDR3 has 15 amino acids. The V end lost 1 base, the J end lost 2 bases, and 12 bases lay between the germline ends.

This clone was seen a handful of times. This chain connects TRBV19 to TRBJ2-1; D is possibly TRBD2 (6 bases). V lost 5 bases, J lost 6 bases, and 26 bases lay in between. This CDR3 comprises 18 residues. The germline V gene has CDR1 LNHDA and CDR2 SQIVND (reference sequence). CDR3 protein: CASSPSGVGAGMVNEQFF. CDR3 sequence (DNA): TGTGCCAGTAGTCCTTCTGGGGTTGGGGCGGGAATGGTCAATGAGCAGTTCTTC.

The genes are TRBV4-1 and TRBJ2-3, with 9 bases lining up with TRBD1. This CDR3 comprises 19 residues. J was trimmed by 1 base and V by 4 bases; bases with no gene match: 15. Germline CDR1 reads MGHRA; CDR2 reads YSYEKL. This CDR3 is CASSLEPGQGNSGTDTQYF. The CDR3 DNA sequence: TGCGCCAGCAGCCTCGAGCCGGGACAGGGCAATTCGGGCACAGATACGCAGTATTTT.

This clone appeared a single time. The chain uses TRBV7-9 and TRBJ2-5, with 11 bases that match TRBD2. This CDR3 region has 18 residues. V was clipped by 3 bases and J by 5 bases; unmatched bases: 14. In germline, CDR1 is SEHNR, CDR2 FQNEAQ (reference sequence). CDR3 amino acids: CASSFTRLYSGREETQYF. DNA of the CDR3: TGTGCCAGCAGCTTTACAAGGTTGTATAGCGGGAGGGAGGAGACCCAGTACTTC.

The genes are TRBV10-3 and TRBJ2-2; no definite D call. V dropped 8 bases and J dropped 2 bases, with 15 bases sitting between them. The CDR3 sequence is 15 residues long. Germline V gives CDR1 ENHRY, CDR2 SYGVKD. The CDR3 coding sequence is TGTGCCATCCAACTGACTGGGTACAACACCGGGGAGCTGTTTTTT. The encoded protein is CAIQLTGYNTGELFF.

This chain uses TRBV30 with TRBJ1-4, with D maybe TRBD1 (6 bases). The ends were cut back, 0 bases at V and 4 bases at J, with 12 bases in the middle. This CDR3 has 15 residues. Germline V gene sequence: CDR1 GTSNPN, CDR2 SVGIG (reference sequence). The CDR3 is CAWSVPTGSNEKLFF. CDR3 nucleotides: TGTGCCTGGAGTGTACCAACAGGGAGTAATGAAAAACTGTTTTTT.

The chain has TRBV6-6 and TRBJ2-7, with 8 bases fitting TRBD1. Germline V lookup: CDR1 MNHNY, CDR2 SVGAGI (reference sequence). Trimming at V came to 5 bases and at J to 3 bases, leaving 6 bases not matched to a gene. This CDR3 region has 14 residues. DNA for the CDR3: TGTGCCAGCAGTCCCGGGACAGGTAACTACGAGCAGTACTTC. It is translated as CASSPGTGNYEQYF.

In DNA, the CDR3 is TGCGCCACCAGTTGGGGGAGGACACAAGAGACCCAGTACTTC. Amino acid sequence: CATSWGRTQETQYF. This chain uses TRBV5-1 with TRBJ2-5; perhaps TRBD2 as D (6 bases). The ends were cut back, 9 bases at V and 2 bases at J, with 17 bases in the middle. The CDR3 is made up of 14 amino acids. From germline, CDR1 is SGHRS and CDR2 YFSETQ.

This clone was seen only a few times. The identical CDR3 is also encoded by other nucleotide sequences in the sample. V is TRBV4-1 and J is TRBJ1-2; the D is unclear. Germline CDR1 is MGHRA and CDR2 is YSYEKL. Trimming took 0 bases from V and 3 from J, leaving 5 bases between them. The CDR3 loop spans 13 amino acids. CDR3 DNA sequence: TGCGCCAGCAGCCAAGAACCAGACTATGGCTACACCTTC. As protein: CASSQEPDYGYTF.

The chain links TRBV28 to TRBJ2-1; maybe TRBD2 (5 bases). Per the germline V gene, CDR1 is MDHEN and CDR2 is SYDVKM. V was trimmed by 3 bases and J by 8 bases, leaving 20 bases between them. CDR3 size: 16 residues. CDR3 in amino acids: CASSLGAGNTHHEQFF. The CDR3 nucleotides read TGTGCCAGCAGTTTGGGCGCCGGGAACACGCATCATGAGCAGTTCTTC.

The J gene is TRBJ1-3, the V gene TRBV21-1. TRBV21-1 is designated a pseudogene. The CDR3 is made up of 17 amino acids. This CDR3 reads CASSPPKEGGSGNTIYF. CDR3 coding DNA: TGTGCCAGCAGCCCCCCCAAGGAAGGCGGCTCTGGAAACACCATATATTTT.

This clone turned up a few times. The chain carries TRBV18 and TRBJ1-1; D is possibly TRBD1 (6 bases). The CDR3 has 15 amino acids. Trimming cost V 6 bases and J 4 bases, with 18 bases left between them. Germline lookup yields CDR1 KGHSH and CDR2 LQKENI. CDR3: CASSDIGLGGTEAFF. CDR3 DNA: TGTGCCAGCTCCGATATTGGGTTAGGGGGCACTGAAGCTTTCTTT.

The chain couples TRBV5-1 to TRBJ1-5, with D possibly matching TRBD1 (6 bases). This CDR3 spans 17 amino acids. Trimming stripped 7 bases from V and 2 bases from J, with 22 bases between. Germline values: CDR1 SGHRS, CDR2 YFSETQ. DNA for the CDR3: TGCGCCAGCGGACACAGAGGGGGGCGCTGGGGCAATCAGCCCCAGCATTTT. This codes for CASGHRGGRWGNQPQHF.

The V gene is TRBV9, the J gene TRBJ1-3; a possible D gene is TRBD1 (5 bases). This CDR3 contains 14 residues. Germline V gene data show CDR1 as SGDLS and CDR2 as YYNGEE. V gave up 1 base and J gave up 1 base, with 6 bases separating them. The CDR3 region has the DNA TGTGCCAGCAGCGTACAGGGTTCTGGAAACACCATATATTTT. This encodes CASSVQGSGNTIYF.

The chain recombines TRBV7-9 with TRBJ1-3; D gene unclear. The CDR3 consists of 16 residues. CDR1 SEHNR and CDR2 FQNEAQ come from the germline V gene (reference sequence). Trimming pared 5 bases from V and 4 bases from J, leaving 18 bases between. The chain's CDR3 is CASSLLWGLDGNTIYF. The CDR3, as DNA: TGTGCCAGCAGCCTCCTTTGGGGTCTAGACGGAAACACCATATATTTT.

The chain is built from TRBV10-3 and TRBJ2-3; TRBD2 matches 9 bases. The CDR3 runs to 15 residues. V shed 6 bases and J 0 bases; nucleotides not matched to a gene: 4. Germline V CDR1 and CDR2: ENHRY, SYGVKD. CDR3: CAIRALAGSTDTQYF. CDR3 nucleotides: TGTGCCATCAGGGCGCTAGCGGGGAGCACAGATACGCAGTATTTT.

The genes are TRBV7-3 and TRBJ1-1; D uncertain. The germline V gene has CDR1 SGHTA and CDR2 FQGTGA. The germline V and J ends were trimmed by 0 bases and 0 bases, with 8 bases remaining between them. The CDR3 spans 15 residues. In DNA, the CDR3 is TGTGCCAGCAGCTTAACGCCCGGGCTGAACACTGAAGCTTTCTTT. Its protein is CASSLTPGLNTEAFF.

The chain recombines TRBV7-9 with TRBJ2-5; 7 bases fit TRBD1. J gave up 5 bases and V 5 bases, and 8 bases lay outside the gene matches. There are 14 residues in the CDR3. Germline-derived CDR1 and CDR2 are SEHNR and FQNEAQ (reference sequence). The CDR3 DNA sequence: TGTGCCAGCAGCAACAGGGGTCCGGGGGAGACCCAGTACTTC. It codes for CASSNRGPGETQYF.

The sample holds a few counts of this clone. This rearrangement joins TRBV9 to TRBJ2-1, with D hard to call. Trimming shortened V by 6 bases and J by 7 bases, and 14 bases separated the two germline ends. Germline V gives CDR1 SGDLS, CDR2 YYNGEE. The CDR3 extends over 13 amino acids. In DNA form, the CDR3 reads TGTGCCAGCAACACACTCTCCGGGAATGAGCAGTTCTTC. This gives the protein CASNTLSGNEQFF.

The V gene is TRBV7-2, the J gene TRBJ1-2, with a tentative D call TRBD1 (5 bases). CDR1 is SGHTA and CDR2 is FQGNSA in the germline V gene. The CDR3 extends over 15 amino acids. Trimming pared 4 bases from V and 4 bases from J, leaving 16 bases between. CDR3 coding DNA: TGTGCCAGCAGCTCAGGAAGGGGAGGGTTCTATGGCTACACCTTC. Its translation is CASSSGRGGFYGYTF.